This T cell receptor beta chain was observed in a study of beta chain features in type 1 diabetes. Study-level findings and limits: Lower insertion and higher deletion counts appeared at VDJ junctions in type 1 diabetes patients. In all four CD4+ subsets, TCRB CDR3 length was significantly, moderately reduced in type 1 diabetes. Shorter templates might be favored by PCR, equally in patients and controls.

Every bit of the isolated RNA underwent reverse transcription, so sequencing read expressed TCRB transcripts. Repertoires were generated with immunoSEQ multiplex PCR, while TCRdb's copy carries only in-frame clones and drops some. The sample carries 250,000 to 300,000 clones, around 15% recorded once. Trimming at V came to 6 bases and at J to 7 bases, leaving 4 bases not matched to a gene. Germline V lookup: CDR1 ENHRY, CDR2 SYGVKD. The CDR3 contains 13 residues. CD45RO/CCR7/CD25/CD127/CD95/CD27 sorting isolated CD4+ naive, central memory, regulatory and stem cell-like memory cells. This clone turned up a few times. Its antigen is as yet unknown.

The sequence was collected from a man aged 25 to 45 with type 1 diabetes. J is TRBJ2-7 and V is TRBV10-3; 12 bases agree with TRBD1. The sample taken for sequencing was naive CD4+ T cells from blood. Written as DNA, the CDR3 is TGTGCCATCAGGGGACAGGGGGCACGAGAGCAGTACTTC. Its translation: CAIRGQGAREQYF.